This T cell receptor beta chain was recovered during a study of PD-L1 blockade in urothelial cancer. Time point given: peripheral blood 6 weeks after treatment start. Pretreatment sampling and on-treatment sampling together yielded between 1 and 8 samples for each patient. Whole-study results and caveats: Stronger expansion of tumor-associated clones in blood at 3 weeks distinguished durable-benefit patients.

Worth noting for this clone: Antigen specificity is unknown.

Added to each PCR by spiking were synthetic TCR analog templates. TCRdb's copy holds only in-frame clones and misses some; the assay was immunoSEQ multiplex PCR. The data contain about 41,000 clones, 70% to 90% of them singletons. V lost 2 bases to trimming and J lost 4 bases, with 11 bases between them. The CDR3 runs to 14 residues. CDR1 is MNHEY and CDR2 is SVGAGI in the germline V gene. The sample was PBMCs, taken around atezolizumab (anti-PD-L1) treatment. This chain connects TRBV6-5 to TRBJ1-1, with D possibly matching TRBD1 (5 bases). This sequence was found in a man aged 65 to 79 with urothelial cancer. This CDR3 reads CASSYSVGGTEAFF. The CDR3 DNA sequence: TGTGCCAGCAGTTACAGCGTCGGGGGCACTGAAGCTTTCTTT.